This T cell receptor (beta chain) was captured by sequencing in a study of T-cell memory formation after mild COVID-19. Overall study findings and caveats: CD4/CD8 balance characterized clones contracting day 15 to 85, and CD4+ skew characterized later expanders.

Concerning this clonotype: The antigen is not known.

TCRdb independently ran MiXCR on the 5' RACE reads; one entry per CDR3 protein. The sample has just under 550,000 distinct CDR3 sequences; around 21% are singletons. CDR1 is MGHDK, CDR2 SYGVNS, per germline. The CDR3 is 15 amino acids. V was trimmed by 7 bases and J by 4 bases, leaving 19 bases between them. The chain is built from TRBV25-1 and TRBJ1-2, with D possibly being TRBD1 (6 bases). Sequencing was carried out using PBMCs or a T cell subset sorted from them (not recorded which). The origin of this receptor is an adult woman who had mild COVID-19 (a few samples of this study predate the infection). Cell type and time point are not known. The CDR3, as DNA: TGTGCCAGCAACGAATCCGGGGGCCCGGCCTATGGCTACACCTTC. It encodes CASNESGGPAYGYTF.